The 10 T cell receptor beta chains below come from one sample, sequenced in a study of identical twins. One entry per CDR3 protein, called by TCRdb with MiXCR from the 5' RACE reads. This table holds roughly 490,000 distinct CDR3 sequences, around 15% found once. These same data were also listed under a study on yellow fever vaccine responses in identical twins.

Sequenced: CD4+ T cells sorted from blood. All receptors come from a woman younger than 35 in good health.

The chain uses TRBV6-5 and TRBJ2-5; no clear D gene. V lost 0 bases to trimming and J lost 3 bases, with 8 bases between them. The CDR3 spans 14 residues. CDR1 MNHEY and CDR2 SVGAGI come from the germline V gene. The chain's CDR3 is CASSYSRPEETQYF. The CDR3 nucleotides read TGTGCCAGCAGTTACTCGAGGCCCGAAGAGACCCAGTACTTC.

This clonotype was seen repeatedly, ten times or more. The V and J genes are TRBV15 and TRBJ1-6; D is undetermined. In germline, CDR1 is LNHNV, CDR2 YYDKDF (reference sequence). CDR3 length: 12 amino acids. The V end lost 5 bases, the J end lost 7 bases, and 6 bases lay between the germline ends. CDR3 nucleotides: TGTGCCACCAGCTTAAGGAATTCACCCCTCCACTTT. Its protein is CATSLRNSPLHF.

A few counts support this clonotype. The rearrangement uses TRBV5-1 and TRBJ1-2; 7 nucleotides align to TRBD1. There are 17 residues in the CDR3. J was trimmed by 3 bases and V by 4 bases; bases with no gene match: 15. CDR1 is SGHRS and CDR2 is YFSETQ in the germline V gene. The CDR3 DNA sequence: TGCGCCAGCAGCCTCCGGGACAGTGGGGCCGTAGACTATGGCTACACCTTC. Protein: CASSLRDSGAVDYGYTF.

The V gene is TRBV19, the J gene TRBJ1-1, with D possibly being TRBD1 (6 bases). CDR3 length: 13 residues. In germline, CDR1 is LNHDA, CDR2 SQIVND (reference sequence). V lost 3 bases and J lost 5, with 10 bases in between. The CDR3 region has the DNA TGTGCCAGTAGTATCACAGGGAGGACTGAAGCTTTCTTT. It specifies CASSITGRTEAFF. Filled out from reference TRBV19 and TRBJ1-1, the complete variable domain reads DGGITQSPKYLFRKEGQNVTLSCEQNLNHDAMYWYRQDPGQGLRLIYYSQIVNDFQKGDIAEGYSVSREKKESFPLTVTSAQKNPTAFYLCASSITGRTEAFFGQGTRLTVV.

In its sample, this clonotype was seen many times. The rearrangement uses TRBV10-3 and TRBJ2-7; 12 bases match TRBD1. The CDR3 has 14 amino acids. The V segment lost 10 bases and the J segment 5 bases; nucleotides outside the gene matches: 9. CDR1 is ENHRY and CDR2 is SYGVKD in the germline V gene. CDR3 sequence (DNA): TGTGCCACCGAGGGACAGGGGGCGAGCGACGAGCAGTACTTC. Amino acids: CATEGQGASDEQYF.

The J gene is TRBJ2-7, the V gene TRBV27, with TRBD2 as a possible D gene (6 bases). The CDR3 is 15 residues long. Germline CDR1 MNHEY, CDR2 SMNVEV (reference sequence). The germline V and J ends were trimmed by 4 bases and 7 bases, with 20 bases remaining between them. CDR3 residues: CASSSRFWGDLEQYF. CDR3 nucleotides: TGTGCCAGCAGTTCTCGATTTTGGGGGGACCTTGAGCAGTACTTC.

This rearrangement joins TRBV28 to TRBJ2-4; 7 positions match TRBD1. Germline CDR1 is MDHEN and CDR2 is SYDVKM. J gave up 0 bases and V 4 bases, and 15 bases lay outside the gene matches. The CDR3 covers 19 residues. CDR3 in DNA: TGTGCCAGCAGTTCAATCCGGGACAGTAGGCGGGTAGCCAAAAACATTCAGTACTTC. This gives the protein CASSSIRDSRRVAKNIQYF.

A few counts support this clonotype. The chain joins TRBV7-3 to TRBJ2-1; D possibly corresponds to TRBD2 (7 bases). V lost 2 bases and J lost 7, with 15 bases in between. Germline CDR1 reads SGHTA; CDR2 reads FQGTGA. This CDR3 region has 15 residues. DNA of the CDR3: TGTGCCAGCAGCTTAGGTGGGGGGGCCAAGAATGAGCAGTTCTTC. Residues: CASSLGGGAKNEQFF.

CDR3 nucleotides: TGTGCCAGCAGCTTAGTTTCCGACAGGACAAATGAAAAACTGTTTTTT. It yields the protein CASSLVSDRTNEKLFF. This sequence joins TRBV7-6 and TRBJ1-4, with D possibly TRBD1 on 6 matching bases. CDR3 length equals 16 residues. Trimming stripped 1 base from V and 5 bases from J, with 14 bases between. Germline CDR1 is SGHVS and CDR2 is FNYEAQ.

This clonotype was observed a few times. This chain uses TRBV20-1 with TRBJ1-2; 7 positions match TRBD1. V lost 3 bases and J lost 4; bases outside the gene matches: 14. This CDR3 has 16 residues. CDR1 DFQATT and CDR2 SNEGSKA come from the germline V gene (reference sequence). The CDR3 region is CSASRQGDWLGYGYTF. The CDR3 nucleotides are TGCAGTGCTAGTCGTCAGGGGGATTGGTTGGGCTATGGCTACACCTTC.